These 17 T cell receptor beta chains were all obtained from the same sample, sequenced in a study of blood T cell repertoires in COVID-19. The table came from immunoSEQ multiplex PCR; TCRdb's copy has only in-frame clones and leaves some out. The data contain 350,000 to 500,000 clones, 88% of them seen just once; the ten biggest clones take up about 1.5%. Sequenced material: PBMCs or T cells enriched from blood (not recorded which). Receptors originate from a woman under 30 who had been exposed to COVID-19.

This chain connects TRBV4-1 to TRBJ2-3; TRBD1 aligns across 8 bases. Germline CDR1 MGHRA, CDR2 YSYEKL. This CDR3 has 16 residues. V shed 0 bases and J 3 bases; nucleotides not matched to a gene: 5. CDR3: CASSQEGQGITDTQYF. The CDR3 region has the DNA TGCGCCAGCAGCCAAGAAGGACAGGGAATAACAGATACGCAGTATTTT.

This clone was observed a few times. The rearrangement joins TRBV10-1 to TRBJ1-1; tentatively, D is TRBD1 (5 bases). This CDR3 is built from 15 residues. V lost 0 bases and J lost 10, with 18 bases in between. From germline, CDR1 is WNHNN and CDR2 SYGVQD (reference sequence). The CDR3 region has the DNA TGCGCCAGCAGTGAGTCCCGATATGGGGCAGTTCGAGCTTTCTTT. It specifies CASSESRYGAVRAFF.

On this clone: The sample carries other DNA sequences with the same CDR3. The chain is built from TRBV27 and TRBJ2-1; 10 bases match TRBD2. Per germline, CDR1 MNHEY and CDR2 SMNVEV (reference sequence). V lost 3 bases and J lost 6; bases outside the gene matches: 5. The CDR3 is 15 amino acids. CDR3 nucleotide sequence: TGTGCCAGCAGTTTGAGCGGGGGGGCCGGCAATGAGCAGTTCTTC. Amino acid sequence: CASSLSGGAGNEQFF.

The CDR3 nucleotides read TGTGCCAGCAACCTCCCGGGACAGGGTTCCTACAATGAGCAGTTCTTC. Protein product: CASNLPGQGSYNEQFF. The rearrangement joins TRBV6-6 to TRBJ2-1, with TRBD1 identical over 9 bases. V shed 7 bases, J shed 1 base, and the junction held 8 bases outside the gene matches. CDR3 length: 16 residues. The germline gives CDR1 MNHNY, CDR2 SVGAGI (reference sequence).

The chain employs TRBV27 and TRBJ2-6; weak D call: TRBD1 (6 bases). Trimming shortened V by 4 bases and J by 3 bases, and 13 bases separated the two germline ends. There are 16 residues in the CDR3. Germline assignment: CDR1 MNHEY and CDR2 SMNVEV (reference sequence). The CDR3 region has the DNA TGTGCCAGCAGTTCTCCCAGGGGTCATGGGGCCAACGTCCTGACTTTC. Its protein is CASSSPRGHGANVLTF.

The CDR3 bases are TGTGCCAGCAGCTTAAATGGGCAATATGGCTACACCTTC. Protein product: CASSLNGQYGYTF. The rearrangement links TRBV7-3 to TRBJ1-2; D not certain. Germline values: CDR1 SGHTA, CDR2 FQGTGA. Trimming cost V 1 base and J 5 bases, with 8 bases left between them. The CDR3 extends over 13 amino acids.

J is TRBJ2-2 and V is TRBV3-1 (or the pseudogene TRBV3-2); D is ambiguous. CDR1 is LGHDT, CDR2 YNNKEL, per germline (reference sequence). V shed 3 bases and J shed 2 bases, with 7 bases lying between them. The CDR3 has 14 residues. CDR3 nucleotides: TGTGCCAGCAGCCAGTCCGTTAACACCGGGGAGCTGTTTTTT. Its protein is CASSQSVNTGELFF.

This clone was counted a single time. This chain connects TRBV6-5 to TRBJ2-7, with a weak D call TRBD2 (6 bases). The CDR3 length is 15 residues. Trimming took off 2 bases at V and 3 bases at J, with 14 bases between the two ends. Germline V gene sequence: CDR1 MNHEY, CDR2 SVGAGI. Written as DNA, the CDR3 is TGTGCCAGCAGTTACGCCGGGACTCCCGGCTACGAGCAGTACTTC. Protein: CASSYAGTPGYEQYF.

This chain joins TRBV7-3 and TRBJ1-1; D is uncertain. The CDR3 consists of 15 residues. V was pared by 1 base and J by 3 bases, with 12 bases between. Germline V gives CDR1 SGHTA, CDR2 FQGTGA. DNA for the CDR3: TGTGCCAGCAGCTTAAATCCAGCGGCAGACACTGAAGCTTTCTTT. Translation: CASSLNPAADTEAFF. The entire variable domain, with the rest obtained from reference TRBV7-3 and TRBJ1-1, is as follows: GAGVSQTPSNKVTEKGKYVELRCDPISGHTALYWYRQSLGQGPEFLIYFQGTGAADDSGLPNDRFFAVRPEGSVSTLKIQRTERGDSAVYLCASSLNPAADTEAFFGQGTRLTVV.

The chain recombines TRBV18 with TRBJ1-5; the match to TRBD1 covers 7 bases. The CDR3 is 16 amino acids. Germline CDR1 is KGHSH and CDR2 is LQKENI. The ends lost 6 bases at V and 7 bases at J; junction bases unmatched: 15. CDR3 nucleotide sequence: TGTGCCAGCTCTCTCACTTTAGGGGGCGCGGGACAGCCCCAGCATTTT. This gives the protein CASSLTLGGAGQPQHF.

The DNA for the CDR3 is TGTGCCAGTAGTATAGGGGCAGACAATTCACCCCTCCACTTT. Protein product: CASSIGADNSPLHF. This chain joins TRBV19 and TRBJ1-6; no firm D call. The CDR3 extends over 14 amino acids. V lost 1 base and J 7 bases, leaving 8 bases between the germline ends. The V gene's germline CDR1 is LNHDA and CDR2 SQIVND (reference sequence).

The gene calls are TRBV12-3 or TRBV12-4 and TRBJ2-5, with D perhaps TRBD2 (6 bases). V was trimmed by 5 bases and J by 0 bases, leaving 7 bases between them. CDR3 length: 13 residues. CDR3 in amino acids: CASSGGYQETQYF. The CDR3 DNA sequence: TGTGCCAGCAGTGGAGGGTACCAAGAGACCCAGTACTTC.

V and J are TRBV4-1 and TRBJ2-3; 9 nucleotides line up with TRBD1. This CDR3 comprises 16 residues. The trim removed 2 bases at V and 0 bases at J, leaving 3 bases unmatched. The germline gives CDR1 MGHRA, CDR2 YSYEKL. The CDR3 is CASSQSGTGSTDTQYF. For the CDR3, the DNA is TGCGCCAGCAGCCAAAGCGGGACAGGGAGCACAGATACGCAGTATTTT.

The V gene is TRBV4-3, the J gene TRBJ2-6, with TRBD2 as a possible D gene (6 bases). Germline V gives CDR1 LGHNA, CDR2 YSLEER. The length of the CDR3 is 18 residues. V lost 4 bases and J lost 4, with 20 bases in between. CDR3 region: CASSPTGGILGGANVLTF. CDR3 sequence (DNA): TGCGCCAGCAGCCCCACCGGGGGAATATTGGGAGGGGCCAACGTCCTGACTTTC.

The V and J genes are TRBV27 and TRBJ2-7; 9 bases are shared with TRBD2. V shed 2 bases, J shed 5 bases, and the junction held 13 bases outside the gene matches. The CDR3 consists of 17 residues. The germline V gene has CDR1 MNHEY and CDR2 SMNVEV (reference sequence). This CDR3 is CASSLIPVGGGGDEQYF. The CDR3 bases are TGTGCCAGCAGTTTAATTCCGGTAGGGGGCGGGGGGGACGAGCAGTACTTC.

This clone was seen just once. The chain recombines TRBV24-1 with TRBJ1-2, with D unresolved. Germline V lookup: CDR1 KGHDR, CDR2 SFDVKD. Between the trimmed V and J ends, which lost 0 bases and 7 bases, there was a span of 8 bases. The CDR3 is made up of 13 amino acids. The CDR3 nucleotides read TGTGCCACCAGTGATTTGTGGCAGTTTGGCTACACCTTC. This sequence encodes CATSDLWQFGYTF.

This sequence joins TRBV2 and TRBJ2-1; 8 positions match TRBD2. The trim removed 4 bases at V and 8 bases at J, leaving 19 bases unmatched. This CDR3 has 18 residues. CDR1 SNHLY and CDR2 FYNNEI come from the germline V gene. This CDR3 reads CASSVRTSWGQLKDEQFF. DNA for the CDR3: TGTGCCAGCAGTGTAAGGACTAGCTGGGGCCAGTTGAAGGATGAGCAGTTCTTC.